The rows below give T cell receptor beta chains drawn from one sample of a study of OX40 agonist ivuxolimab in advanced cancers. Assay: immunoSEQ multiplex PCR; the TCRdb copy retains only in-frame clones and omits some. The sample lists about 70,000 clones, about 93% seen once, with 6% to 8.5% in the top ten. This sample comprised CD4+ or CD8+ T cells sorted from blood, obtained in a trial of the OX40 agonist ivuxolimab. The receptors originated from an adult with an advanced solid tumor such as melanoma, head and neck, liver or kidney cancer. CDR3s include the opening cysteine and the closing phenylalanine or tryptophan. A D gene is named only where the DNA matches it firmly. Size values are once, few and many counts, or a class for expanded clones, and some rows have none.

J: TRBJ2-5; D: -; size: -; V: TRBV16; CDR3: CASSQRSETQYF; DNA: TGTGCCAGCAGCCAACGGTCGGAGACCCAGTACTTC
J: TRBJ1-2; D: -; size: -; V: TRBV9; CDR3: CASSPGTSSNYGYTF; DNA: TGTGCCAGCAGCCCGGGGACGTCTTCGAACTATGGCTACACCTTC
J: TRBJ2-2; D: TRBD2; size: -; V: TRBV9; CDR3: CASSRPSGEINTGELFF; DNA: TGTGCCAGCAGCCGACCTAGCGGGGAGATAAACACCGGGGAGCTGTTTTTT
J: TRBJ2-7; D: -; size: -; V: TRBV7-8; CDR3: CASSLSYEQYF; DNA: TGTGCCAGCTCTCTCTCCTACGAGCAGTACTTC
J: TRBJ2-7; D: -; size: -; V: TRBV9; CDR3: CASSAGPGGDYEQYF; DNA: TGTGCCAGCAGCGCTGGCCCCGGAGGGGACTACGAGCAGTACTTC
J: TRBJ1-4; D: -; size: -; V: TRBV29-1; CDR3: CSVLNTMGGETNEKLFF; DNA: TGCAGCGTTCTGAATACGATGGGGGGGGAAACTAATGAAAAACTGTTTTTT
J: TRBJ2-1; D: TRBD2; size: -; V: TRBV11-2; CDR3: CASSLGSGEQFF; DNA: TGTGCCAGCAGCTTGGGTAGCGGGGAGCAGTTCTTC
J: TRBJ2-7; D: -; size: -; V: TRBV5-5; CDR3: CASSLVSTYEQYF; DNA: TGTGCCAGCAGCTTGGTCAGTACCTACGAGCAGTACTTC
J: TRBJ2-5; D: -; size: -; V: TRBV11-2; CDR3: CASSLSPSGKETQYF; DNA: TGTGCCAGCAGCTTAAGTCCGTCAGGGAAAGAGACCCAGTACTTC
J: TRBJ2-2; D: -; size: -; V: TRBV1; CDR3: CTSSQEGSGGATNTGELFF; DNA: TGCACCAGCAGCCAAGAGGGTAGCGGGGGGGCCACTAACACCGGGGAGCTGTTTTTT
J: TRBJ2-7; D: -; size: -; V: TRBV10-1; CDR3: CASSTRGRENTYEQYF; DNA: TGCGCCAGCAGCACGCGGGGCAGGGAAAATACCTACGAGCAGTACTTC
J: TRBJ2-3; D: TRBD2; size: once; V: TRBV9; CDR3: CASSVSGGATDTQYF; DNA: TGTGCCAGCAGCGTAAGCGGGGGGGCGACAGATACGCAGTATTTT
J: TRBJ2-3; D: -; size: -; V: TRBV19; CDR3: CASTDQGHTLTDTQYF; DNA: TGTGCCAGTACCGACCAGGGACACACCCTCACAGATACGCAGTATTTT
J: TRBJ1-5; D: -; size: once; V: TRBV19; CDR3: CASSVPPGEVSQPQHF; DNA: TGTGCCAGTAGTGTGCCCCCAGGGGAGGTGTCTCAGCCCCAGCATTTT
J: TRBJ1-6; D: TRBD1; size: -; V: TRBV11-2; CDR3: CASSPDRVDSPLHF; DNA: TGTGCCAGCAGCCCGGACAGGGTGGATTCACCCCTCCACTTT
J: TRBJ2-5; D: TRBD2; size: -; V: TRBV5-1; CDR3: CASSLAGLAGGRETQYF; DNA: TGCGCCAGCAGCTTGGCGGGACTAGCGGGGGGGCGAGAGACCCAGTACTTC
J: TRBJ1-5; D: -; size: -; V: TRBV27; CDR3: CASSLSAGEGYQPQHF; DNA: TGTGCCAGCAGTTTATCCGCAGGGGAAGGCTACCAGCCCCAGCATTTT
J: TRBJ1-4; D: TRBD1; size: -; V: TRBV27; CDR3: CASSQTGRESEKLFF; DNA: TGTGCCAGCAGTCAGACAGGGCGGGAAAGTGAAAAACTGTTTTTT
J: TRBJ1-5; D: -; size: -; V: TRBV4-3; CDR3: CASSQDLAGAGQPQHF; DNA: TGCGCCAGCAGCCAAGATCTTGCAGGGGCTGGTCAGCCCCAGCATTTT
J: TRBJ2-1; D: TRBD2; size: -; V: TRBV10-2; CDR3: CATSPLAGGPTHEQFF; DNA: TGCGCCACCTCCCCCCTAGCGGGGGGCCCTACTCATGAGCAGTTCTTC
J: TRBJ2-1; D: TRBD1; size: -; V: TRBV30; CDR3: CAFRPGQLTWQFF; DNA: TGTGCCTTCAGACCGGGACAGCTGACGTGGCAGTTCTTC
J: TRBJ2-7; D: -; size: once; V: TRBV6-5; CDR3: CASSPGTNYEQYF; DNA: TGTGCCAGCAGTCCCGGGACAAACTACGAGCAGTACTTC
J: TRBJ2-7; D: -; size: -; V: TRBV19; CDR3: CASSAGASYEQYF; DNA: TGTGCCAGTAGTGCAGGGGCAAGCTACGAGCAGTACTTC
J: TRBJ2-7; D: -; size: -; V: TRBV30; CDR3: CAWSVDLGLSDHEQYF; DNA: TGTGCCTGGAGTGTTGACCTGGGCCTCTCAGACCACGAGCAGTACTTC
J: TRBJ2-1; D: -; size: -; V: TRBV30; CDR3: CAWSSNEQFF; DNA: TGTGCCTGGAGTTCGAATGAGCAGTTCTTC
J: TRBJ1-1; D: -; size: -; V: TRBV11-2; CDR3: CASTRRWPEAFF; DNA: TGTGCCAGCACCCGTAGGTGGCCTGAAGCTTTCTTT
J: TRBJ1-2; D: -; size: -; V: TRBV6-5; CDR3: CASSLDSFYGYTF; DNA: TGTGCCAGCAGTCTGGACAGCTTCTATGGCTACACCTTC
J: TRBJ1-6; D: -; size: few; V: TRBV18; CDR3: CASSPPWDFEPLHF; DNA: TGTGCCAGCTCACCACCATGGGACTTCGAACCCCTCCACTTT
J: TRBJ1-5; D: TRBD1; size: -; V: TRBV6-5; CDR3: CASSYGTGVGAQHF; DNA: TGTGCCAGCAGTTACGGGACAGGGGTGGGAGCCCAGCATTTT
J: TRBJ2-7; D: -; size: -; V: TRBV18; CDR3: CASSPPLDTYEQYF; DNA: TGTGCCAGCTCCCCCCCCCTCGACACCTACGAGCAGTACTTC
J: TRBJ1-2; D: TRBD1; size: -; V: TRBV5-1; CDR3: CASSLTGTGNGYTF; DNA: TGCGCCAGCAGCTTGACCGGGACAGGGAATGGCTACACCTTC
J: TRBJ1-2; D: -; size: medium-sized; V: TRBV7-9; CDR3: CASSLGGPKNYGYTF; DNA: TGTGCCAGCAGCTTAGGCGGGCCAAAGAACTATGGCTACACCTTC